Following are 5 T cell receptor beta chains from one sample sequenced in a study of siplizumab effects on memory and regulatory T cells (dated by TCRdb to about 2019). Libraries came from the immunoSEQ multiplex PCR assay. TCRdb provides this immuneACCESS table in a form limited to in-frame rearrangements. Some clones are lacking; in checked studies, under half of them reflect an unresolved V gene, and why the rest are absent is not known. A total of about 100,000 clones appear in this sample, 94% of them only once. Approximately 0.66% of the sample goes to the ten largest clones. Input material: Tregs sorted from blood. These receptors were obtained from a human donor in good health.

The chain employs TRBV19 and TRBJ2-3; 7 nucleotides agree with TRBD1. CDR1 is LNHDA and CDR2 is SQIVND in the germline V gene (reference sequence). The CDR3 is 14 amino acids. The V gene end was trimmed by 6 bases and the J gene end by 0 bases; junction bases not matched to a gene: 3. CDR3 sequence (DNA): TGTGCCAGTAGGGACAGGCTTAGCACAGATACGCAGTATTTT. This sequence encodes CASRDRLSTDTQYF.

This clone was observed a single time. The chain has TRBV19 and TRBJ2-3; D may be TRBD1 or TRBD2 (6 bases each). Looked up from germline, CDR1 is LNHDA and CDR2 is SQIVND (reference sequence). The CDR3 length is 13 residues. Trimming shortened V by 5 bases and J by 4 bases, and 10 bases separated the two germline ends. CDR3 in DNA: TGTGCCAGTAGTCACGGGGGCGCAGATACGCAGTATTTT. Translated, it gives CASSHGGADTQYF.

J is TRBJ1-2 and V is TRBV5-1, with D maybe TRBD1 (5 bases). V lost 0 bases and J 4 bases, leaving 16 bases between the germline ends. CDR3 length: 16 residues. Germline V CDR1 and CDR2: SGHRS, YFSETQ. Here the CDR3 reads CASSLGIRDGAYGYTF. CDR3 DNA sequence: TGCGCCAGCAGCTTGGGGATCCGGGACGGTGCCTATGGCTACACCTTC.

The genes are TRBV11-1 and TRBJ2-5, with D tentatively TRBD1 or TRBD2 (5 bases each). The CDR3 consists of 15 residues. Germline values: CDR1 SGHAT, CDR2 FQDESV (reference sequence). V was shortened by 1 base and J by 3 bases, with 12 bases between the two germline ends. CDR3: CASSLGAEGKETQYF. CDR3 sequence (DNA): TGTGCCAGCAGCTTAGGCGCTGAGGGGAAAGAGACCCAGTACTTC.

The chain's CDR3 is CASSSPLGTRQPQHF. In nucleotides, the CDR3 is TGTGCCAGCAGTTCCCCTCTAGGTACCCGTCAGCCCCAGCATTTT. The chain carries TRBV6-1 and TRBJ1-5; D unresolved. This CDR3 is built from 15 residues. Per the germline V gene, CDR1 is MNHNS and CDR2 is SASEGT. V dropped 5 bases and J dropped 6 bases, with 17 bases sitting between them.